This TCR beta chain emerged from a study of cytomegalovirus exposure and HLA in healthy donors. Study-wide background: As released early, the data held about 85 million unique TCRs from HLA-typed donors.

For this clone: What it binds is not known. Other DNA sequences in this sample translate to the same CDR3.

The V gene's germline CDR1 is MNHEY and CDR2 SVGAGI. The CDR3 covers 15 residues. J was trimmed by 4 bases and V by 6 bases; bases with no gene match: 9. This PCR relied on a set of 60 Vbeta primers and 13 Jbeta primers. Assay: immunoSEQ multiplex PCR; the TCRdb copy retains only in-frame clones and omits some. The sample data list some 120,000 clones. Study-level results: Analysis was carried out at a later point, and it linked a missense DCLRE1C variant to TCR beta V- and J-gene trimming.

Source material: PBMCs. The TCR sequence derives from a man younger than 35 in good health and CMV-seronegative. The chain recombines TRBV6-5 with TRBJ1-1; 9 bases align to TRBD1. The CDR3 is CASSLRGGQGTEAFF. CDR3 bases: TGTGCCAGCAGCCTTCGGGGGGGACAGGGCACTGAAGCTTTCTTT.